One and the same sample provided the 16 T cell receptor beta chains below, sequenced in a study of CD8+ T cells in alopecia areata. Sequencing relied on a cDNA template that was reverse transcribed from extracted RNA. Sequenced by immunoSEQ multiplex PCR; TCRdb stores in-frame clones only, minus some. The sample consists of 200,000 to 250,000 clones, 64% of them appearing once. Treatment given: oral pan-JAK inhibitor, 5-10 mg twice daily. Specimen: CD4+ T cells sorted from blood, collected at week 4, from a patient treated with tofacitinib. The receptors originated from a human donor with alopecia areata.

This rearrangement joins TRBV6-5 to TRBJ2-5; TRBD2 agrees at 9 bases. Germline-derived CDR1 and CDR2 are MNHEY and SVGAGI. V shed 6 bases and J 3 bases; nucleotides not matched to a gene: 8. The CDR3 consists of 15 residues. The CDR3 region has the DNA TGTGCCAGCAGCCCTCTGCTAGCGGGGAAAGAGACCCAGTACTTC. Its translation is CASSPLLAGKETQYF.

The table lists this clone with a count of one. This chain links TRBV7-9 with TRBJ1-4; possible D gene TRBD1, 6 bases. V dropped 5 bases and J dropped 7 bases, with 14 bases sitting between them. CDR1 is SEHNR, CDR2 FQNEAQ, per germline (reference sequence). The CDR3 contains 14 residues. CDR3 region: CASSPRQGPEKLFF. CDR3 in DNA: TGTGCCAGCAGCCCTCGGCAGGGGCCTGAAAAACTGTTTTTT.

Here the CDR3 DNA reads TGTGCCAGCAGCCCCCACGGGACTGGCAATTCACCCCTCCACTTT. It encodes CASSPHGTGNSPLHF. V is TRBV7-2 and J is TRBJ1-6; D perhaps matches TRBD1 (5 bases). Trimming shortened V by 5 bases and J by 7 bases, and 15 bases separated the two germline ends. CDR1 SGHTA and CDR2 FQGNSA come from the germline V gene. This CDR3 comprises 15 residues.

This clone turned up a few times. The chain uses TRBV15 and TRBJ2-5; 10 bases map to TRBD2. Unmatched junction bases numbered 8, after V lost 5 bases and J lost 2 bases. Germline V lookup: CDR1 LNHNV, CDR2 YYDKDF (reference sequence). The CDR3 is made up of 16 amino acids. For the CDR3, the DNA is TGTGCCACCAGCCGGCTAGCGGGGGTGGATCAAGAGACCCAGTACTTC. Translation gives CATSRLAGVDQETQYF. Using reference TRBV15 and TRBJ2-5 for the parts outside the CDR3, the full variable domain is DAMVIQNPRYQVTQFGKPVTLSCSQTLNHNVMYWYQQKSSQAPKLLFHYYDKDFNNEADTPDNFQSRRPNTSFCFLDIRSPGLGDTAMYLCATSRLAGVDQETQYFGPGTRLLVL.

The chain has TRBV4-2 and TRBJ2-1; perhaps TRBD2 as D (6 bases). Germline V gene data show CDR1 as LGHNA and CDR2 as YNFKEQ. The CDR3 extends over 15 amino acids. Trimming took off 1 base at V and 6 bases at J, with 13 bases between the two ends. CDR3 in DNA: TGTGCCAGCAGCCAAGCAGCGGCGGGGCCCAATGAGCAGTTCTTC. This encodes CASSQAAAGPNEQFF.

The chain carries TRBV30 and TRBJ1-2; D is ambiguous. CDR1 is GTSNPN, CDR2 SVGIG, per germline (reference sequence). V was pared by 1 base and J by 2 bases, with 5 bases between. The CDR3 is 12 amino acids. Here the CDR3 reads CAWSAGNYGYTF. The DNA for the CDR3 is TGTGCCTGGAGTGCCGGGAACTATGGCTACACCTTC.

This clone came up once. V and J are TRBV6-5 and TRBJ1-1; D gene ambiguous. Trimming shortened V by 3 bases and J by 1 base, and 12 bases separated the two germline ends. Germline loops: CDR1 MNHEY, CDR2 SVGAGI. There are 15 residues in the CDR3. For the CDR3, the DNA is TGTGCCAGCAGTTATTTCAATAGACCGAACACTGAAGCTTTCTTT. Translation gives CASSYFNRPNTEAFF.

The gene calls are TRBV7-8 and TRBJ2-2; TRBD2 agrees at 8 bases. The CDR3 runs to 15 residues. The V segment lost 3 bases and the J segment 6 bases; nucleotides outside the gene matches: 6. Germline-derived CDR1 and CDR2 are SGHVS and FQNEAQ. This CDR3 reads CASSLAGGAAGELFF. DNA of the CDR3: TGTGCCAGCAGCTTGGCCGGGGGGGCGGCCGGGGAGCTGTTTTTT.

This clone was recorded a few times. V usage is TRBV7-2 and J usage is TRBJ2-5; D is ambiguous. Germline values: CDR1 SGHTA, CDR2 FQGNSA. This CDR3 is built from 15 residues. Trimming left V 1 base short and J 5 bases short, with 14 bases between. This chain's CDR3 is CASSLERRRWETQYF. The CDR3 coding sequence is TGTGCCAGCAGCTTAGAACGTAGGCGGTGGGAGACCCAGTACTTC.

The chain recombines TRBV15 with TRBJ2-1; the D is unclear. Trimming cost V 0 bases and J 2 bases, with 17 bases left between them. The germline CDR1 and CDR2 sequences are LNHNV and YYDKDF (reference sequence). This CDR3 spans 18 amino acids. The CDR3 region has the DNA TGTGCCACCAGCAGAGATCTCAGCAGACCCCTCGCCTACAATGAGCAGTTCTTC. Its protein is CATSRDLSRPLAYNEQFF.

CDR3 in DNA: TGTGCCAGCAGCTTGGAAGGGCTATCTGGGGCCAACGTCCTGACTTTC. This encodes CASSLEGLSGANVLTF. The gene calls are TRBV5-4 and TRBJ2-6; D is uncertain. Germline lookup yields CDR1 SGHNT and CDR2 YYREEE (reference sequence). V was trimmed by 0 bases and J by 1 base, leaving 8 bases between them. The CDR3 loop spans 16 amino acids.

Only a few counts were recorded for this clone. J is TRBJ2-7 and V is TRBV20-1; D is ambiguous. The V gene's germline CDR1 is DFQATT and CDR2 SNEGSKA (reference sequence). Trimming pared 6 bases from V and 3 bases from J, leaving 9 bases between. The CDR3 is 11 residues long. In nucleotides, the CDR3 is TGCAGTGCCGGCGGACGCTACGAGCAGTACTTC. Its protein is CSAGGRYEQYF.

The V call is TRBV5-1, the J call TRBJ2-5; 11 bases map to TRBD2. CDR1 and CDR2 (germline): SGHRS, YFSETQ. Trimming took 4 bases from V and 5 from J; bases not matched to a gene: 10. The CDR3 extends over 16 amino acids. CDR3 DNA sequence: TGCGCCAGCAGCCCTACAATAGCGGGGGGGCGTGAGACCCAGTACTTC. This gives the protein CASSPTIAGGRETQYF.

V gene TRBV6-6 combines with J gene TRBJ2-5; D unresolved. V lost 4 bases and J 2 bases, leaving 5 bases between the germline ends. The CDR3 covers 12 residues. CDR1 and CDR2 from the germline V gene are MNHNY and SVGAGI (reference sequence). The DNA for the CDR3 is TGTGCCAGCAGTTTTCCGCAAGAGACCCAGTACTTC. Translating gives CASSFPQETQYF.

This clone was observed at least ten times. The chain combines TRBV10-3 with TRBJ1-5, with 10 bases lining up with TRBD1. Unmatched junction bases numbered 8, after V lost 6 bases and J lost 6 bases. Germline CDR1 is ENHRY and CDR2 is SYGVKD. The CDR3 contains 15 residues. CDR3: CAISSGTGVAQPQHF. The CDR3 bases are TGTGCCATCAGCTCAGGGACAGGGGTAGCTCAGCCCCAGCATTTT.

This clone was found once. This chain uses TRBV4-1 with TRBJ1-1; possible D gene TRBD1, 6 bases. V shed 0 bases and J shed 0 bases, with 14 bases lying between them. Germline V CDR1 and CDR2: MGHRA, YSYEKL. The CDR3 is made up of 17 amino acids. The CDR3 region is CASSQDNRGGMNTEAFF. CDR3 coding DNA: TGCGCCAGCAGCCAAGATAACCGCGGGGGCATGAACACTGAAGCTTTCTTT.